This note documents a single T cell receptor (beta chain) sequence. Its target is unknown. Looked up from germline, CDR1 is MNHNY and CDR2 is SVGAGI (reference sequence). The V and J ends lost 0 bases and 1 base, in that order; junction bases with no gene match: 1. The CDR3 extends over 15 amino acids. These data come from a study of T cell responses to AZD1222 COVID-19 vaccine. Measured with immunoSEQ multiplex PCR; TCRdb has only the in-frame clones, and not every one. The table includes more than 35,000 clones, about 83% detected once. Study findings and constraints: Reports indicate that nearly half of spike-specific TCRs are directed at unmutated variant regions. The donors showed a predominance of white British ancestry and of females, with possible underestimation of clonal diversity. Spike-spanning, vaccine-associated CD4 TCRs were dominant at 160-218 and 743-854.

The clonotype comes from an adult in good health. Sequencing used peripheral blood, obtained on day 0 of AZD1222 vaccination. This chain joins TRBV6-6 and TRBJ1-1; 8 bases agree with TRBD1. The CDR3 sequence is CASSYSGQENTEAFF. Written as DNA, the CDR3 is TGTGCCAGCAGTTACTCGGGACAGGAGAACACTGAAGCTTTCTTT.